This T cell receptor beta chain appears in the sequencing data of a study of blood T cell repertoires in COVID-19. Study information: COVID-19 samples from acute and convalescent phases originated in the United States, Italy and Spain. The analysed material was cDNA or gDNA that came from T cells, B-cell-depleted T cells, or PBMCs.

Original data processing: Using reference gene primer amplification, nucleated cell counts were estimated. Data came from immunoSEQ multiplex PCR; TCRdb stores just in-frame clones and leaves some out. That table is the source of V, J and clone size, and D and trimming were worked out from the DNA. The table records fewer than 250,000 clones, 88% of them present only once. The CDR3 covers 13 residues. The germline V gene has CDR1 LGHDT and CDR2 YNNKEL (reference sequence). Deletions cut 1 base from V and 7 bases from J, with 10 bases between. Sequenced input: peripheral blood. The sequence came from a man between 65 and 79 years old with acute or convalescent COVID-19. V is TRBV3-1 (or the pseudogene TRBV3-2) and J is TRBJ1-2, with TRBD1 as a possible D gene (5 bases). CDR3 DNA sequence: TGTGCCAGCAGCCAAGTACAGGCTACTGGCTACACCTTC. It specifies CASSQVQATGYTF.